The clone carrying this TCR beta chain was observed many times. The antigen remains undetermined. This entry belongs to a study of regulatory T cells in long-lasting Graves disease. Study outcomes and limitations: Persistent disease exhibited a predilection for TRBV28, TRBJ1-2 and TRBJ2-5.

Germline loops: CDR1 SEHNR, CDR2 FQNEAQ (reference sequence). Deletions cut 5 bases from V and 3 bases from J, with 17 bases between. The CDR3 contains 15 residues. As for time point: newly diagnosed GD, antithyroid drugs for less than 3 months. Making the TCR library involved RNA that had been extracted from PBMCs. Patients hailed from an endocrinology department in Xi'an, China. HTBI primers from iRepertoire and Arm-PCR of CDR3 regions yielded the TCR beta libraries. TCRdb ran MiXCR on the multiplex PCR reads and lists one entry per CDR3 protein. The data show about 440,000 distinct CDR3 sequences, around 17% seen once. These data were also reused for a study on T cells in Graves' hyperthyroidism and ophthalmopathy. Per that paper: The HTBI primer set drove a first-round RT-PCR of the TCR CDR3. In the blood, most expanded thyroid clonotypes above 0.001 appeared as well.

Sequenced material: peripheral blood mononuclear cells (PBMCs), taken at new diagnosis, from a patient treated with antithyroid drugs. This sequence joins TRBV7-9 and TRBJ2-7; D may be TRBD1 or TRBD2 (5 bases each). This receptor was obtained from a young woman with Graves disease. For the CDR3, the DNA is TGTGCCAGCAGCCACAAGGGAGAAGGGGACTACGAGCAGTACTTC. Translating it yields CASSHKGEGDYEQYF.